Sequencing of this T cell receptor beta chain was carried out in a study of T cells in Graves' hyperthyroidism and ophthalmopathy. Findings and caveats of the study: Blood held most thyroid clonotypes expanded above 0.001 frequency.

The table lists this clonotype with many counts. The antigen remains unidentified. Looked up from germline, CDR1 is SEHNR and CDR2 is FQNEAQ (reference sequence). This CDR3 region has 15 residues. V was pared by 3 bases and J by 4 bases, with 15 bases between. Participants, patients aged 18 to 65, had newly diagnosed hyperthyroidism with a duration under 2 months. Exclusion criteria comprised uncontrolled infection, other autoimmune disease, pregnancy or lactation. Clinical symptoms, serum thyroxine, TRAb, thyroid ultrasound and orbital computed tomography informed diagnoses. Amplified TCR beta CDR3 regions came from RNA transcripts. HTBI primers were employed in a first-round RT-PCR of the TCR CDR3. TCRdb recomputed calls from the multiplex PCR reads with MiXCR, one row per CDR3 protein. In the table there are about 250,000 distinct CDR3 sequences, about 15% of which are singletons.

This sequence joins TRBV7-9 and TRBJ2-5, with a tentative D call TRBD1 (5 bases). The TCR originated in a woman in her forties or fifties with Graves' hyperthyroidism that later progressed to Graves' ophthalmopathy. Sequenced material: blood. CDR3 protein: CASSFGRGNRETQYF. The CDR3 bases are TGTGCCAGCAGCTTCGGAAGGGGAAATCGAGAGACCCAGTACTTC. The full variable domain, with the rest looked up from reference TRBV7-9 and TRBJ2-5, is DTGVSQNPRHKITKRGQNVTFRCDPISEHNRLYWYRQTLGQGPEFLTYFQNEAQLEKSRLLSDRFSAERPKGSFSTLEIQRTEQGDSAMYLCASSFGRGNRETQYFGPGTRLLVL.